The clone carrying this TCR beta chain was detected only once. The data stem from a study of blood T cell repertoires in COVID-19. For the study at large: PBMCs, B-cell-depleted T cells, or T cells were the source of the cDNA or gDNA that made up the material.

The protocol was immunoSEQ multiplex PCR, while the TCRdb copy is restricted to in-frame clones and leaves out a portion. The sample carries 70,000 to 100,000 clones, 90% recorded once. Germline CDR1 is SGHDN and CDR2 is FVKESK. V was shortened by 3 bases and J by 11 bases, with 8 bases between the two germline ends. The CDR3 has 12 residues. This receptor was obtained from a man between 60 and 75 years old with acute or convalescent COVID-19. The chain links TRBV14 to TRBJ1-6; the D is unclear. Source material: peripheral blood. The CDR3 DNA sequence: TGTGCCAGCAGCCAGGAGTGGGCACCCCTCCACTTT. This gives the protein CASSQEWAPLHF. Variable domain in full (rest from reference TRBV14 and TRBJ1-6): EAGVTQFPSHSVIEKGQTVTLRCDPISGHDNLYWYRRVMGKEIKFLLHFVKESKQDESGMPNNRFLAERTGGTYSTLKVQPAELEDSGVYFCASSQEWAPLHFGNGTRLTVT.